The clone carrying this T cell receptor beta chain was counted once. The antigen is not known. The data originate from a study of cytomegalovirus exposure and HLA in healthy donors. Study-level background: A data release that came early held 80 million or so unique TCRs from HLA-typed donors.

Germline CDR1 KGHSH, CDR2 LQKENI. After removal of 0 bases from V and 0 bases from J, the junction contained 1 base not matched to a gene. The CDR3 loop spans 15 amino acids. Whole-study findings and limits: According to the study, about 180 TCR beta chains were cytomegalovirus-associated. An analysis was carried out later, and it reportedly showed fewer N-insertions in an Asian-associated ancestry cluster than the roughly 670-donor mean. An observed cluster of highly shared sequence variants was recorded as a likely sequencing artifact.

Vbeta (60) and Jbeta (13) primers were used in the PCR. Sequenced by immunoSEQ multiplex PCR; TCRdb stores in-frame clones only, minus some. Among roughly 140,000 clones, over 70% were seen once, and the ten largest hold approximately 2%. The V and J genes are TRBV18 and TRBJ1-1, with 7 nucleotides matching TRBD1. Sequenced input: PBMCs. The sequence came from a woman between 40 and 55 years old in good health and CMV-seronegative. The CDR3 DNA is TGTGCCAGCTCACCACCGGACAGGATGAACACTGAAGCTTTCTTT. Translated: CASSPPDRMNTEAFF.